This section outlines one T cell receptor (beta chain) sequence together with its context. Its antigen is undetermined. The record originates from a study of PD-1 blockade in classical Hodgkin lymphoma. Every patient had relapsed following autologous stem cell transplantation, and cohorts differed in brentuximab vedotin exposure. Only in-frame clones appear in the TCRdb table, and some are missing; sequencing was by immunoSEQ multiplex PCR. The sample consists of over 45,000 clones, 73% of them appearing once. General observations from the study: Reported baseline diversity: healthy donors highest, relapsed/refractory patients lowest.

V was pared by 3 bases and J by 10 bases, with 15 bases between. The length of the CDR3 is 14 residues. Germline lookup yields CDR1 MNHEY and CDR2 SMNVEV (reference sequence). V usage is TRBV27 and J usage is TRBJ1-4; D is possibly TRBD1 (5 bases). Here the sequenced sample was peripheral blood mononuclear cells (PBMCs), taken before the second cycle of nivolumab. The sequence was obtained from a human donor with classical Hodgkin lymphoma. CDR3 bases: TGTGCCAGCAGTTTGGCCAGGGTGAGCTCAAAACTGTTTTTT. Its translation is CASSLARVSSKLFF. The whole variable domain, filled in from reference TRBV27 and TRBJ1-4, reads EAQVTQNPRYLITVTGKKLTVTCSQNMNHEYMSWYRQDPGLGLRQIYYSMNVEVTDKGDVPEGYKVSRKEKRNFPLILESPSPNQTSLYFCASSLARVSSKLFFGSGTQLSVL.